This record concerns one TCR beta chain sequence. What it recognizes is unknown. The donors were all Caucasian adults (living in Nashville, Tennessee). This entry belongs to a study of shared clonotypes between healthy human individuals. Findings of the study overall: Since donors were few, the genetic and exposure-history diversity represented was limited.

TCRdb keeps only in-frame clones here, not all; method: immunoSEQ multiplex PCR. The repertoire consists of 450,000 or so clones, with about 74% occurring once and the leading ten covering 12%. CDR3 length: 13 residues. Germline V gene sequence: CDR1 MNHEY, CDR2 SMNVEV (reference sequence). The V and J ends lost 5 bases and 9 bases, in that order; junction bases with no gene match: 7. Sequenced material: PBMCs. The source is a woman aged 40-49 years in good health. Some clones in this sample may be carry-over from other donors' samples. The chain recombines TRBV27 with TRBJ2-1; TRBD2 aligns across 7 bases. As DNA, the CDR3 is TGTGCCAGCAGTCTAATACGGGAGGCTGAGCAGTTCTTC. It yields the protein CASSLIREAEQFF.